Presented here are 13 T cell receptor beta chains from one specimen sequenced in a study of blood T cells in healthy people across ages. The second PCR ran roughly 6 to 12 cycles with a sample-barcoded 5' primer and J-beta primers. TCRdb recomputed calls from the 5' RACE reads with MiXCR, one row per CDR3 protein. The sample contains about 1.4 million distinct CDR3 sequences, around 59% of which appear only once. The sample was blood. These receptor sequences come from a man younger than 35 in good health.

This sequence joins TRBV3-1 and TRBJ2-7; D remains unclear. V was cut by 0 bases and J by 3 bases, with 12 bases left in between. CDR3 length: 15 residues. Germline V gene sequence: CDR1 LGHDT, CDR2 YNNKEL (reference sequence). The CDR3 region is CASSQDWVGFYEQYF. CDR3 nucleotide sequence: TGTGCCAGCAGCCAAGATTGGGTGGGTTTCTACGAGCAGTACTTC.

CDR3 region: CASSRGRKETQYF. The CDR3 DNA reads TGTGCCAGCAGCCGGGGCAGGAAAGAGACCCAGTACTTC. The chain joins TRBV11-2 to TRBJ2-5; D could derive from TRBD1 or TRBD2 (5 bases each). This CDR3 contains 13 residues. The V end was cut by 5 bases, the J end by 3 bases, with 10 bases between. The germline gives CDR1 SGHAT, CDR2 FQNNGV.

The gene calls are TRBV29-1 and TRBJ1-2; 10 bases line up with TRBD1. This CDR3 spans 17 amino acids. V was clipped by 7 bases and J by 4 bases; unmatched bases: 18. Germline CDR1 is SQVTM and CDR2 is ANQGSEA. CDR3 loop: CSANYRDRGPFSYGYTF. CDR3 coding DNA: TGCAGCGCAAACTACCGGGACAGGGGCCCGTTTAGCTATGGCTACACCTTC.

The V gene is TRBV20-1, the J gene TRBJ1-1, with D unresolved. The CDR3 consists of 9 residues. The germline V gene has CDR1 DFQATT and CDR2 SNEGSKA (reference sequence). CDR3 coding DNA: TGCAGCCCGGGCCGTGGTACTTTCTTT. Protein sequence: CSPGRGTFF.

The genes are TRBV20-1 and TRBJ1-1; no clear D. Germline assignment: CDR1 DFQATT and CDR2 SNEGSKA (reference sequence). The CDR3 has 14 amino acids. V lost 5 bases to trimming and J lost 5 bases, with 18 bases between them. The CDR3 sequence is CSAPQTRVLTEAFF. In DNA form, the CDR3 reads TGCAGTGCTCCGCAAACCCGTGTGTTAACTGAAGCTTTCTTT.

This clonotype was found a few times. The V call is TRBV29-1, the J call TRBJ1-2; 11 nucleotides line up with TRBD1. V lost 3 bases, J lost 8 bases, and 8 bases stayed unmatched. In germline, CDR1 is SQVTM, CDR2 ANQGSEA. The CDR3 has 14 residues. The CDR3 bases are TGCAGCGTTGAGGACCCGGACAGGGGGCAAGGCTACACCTTC. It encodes CSVEDPDRGQGYTF.

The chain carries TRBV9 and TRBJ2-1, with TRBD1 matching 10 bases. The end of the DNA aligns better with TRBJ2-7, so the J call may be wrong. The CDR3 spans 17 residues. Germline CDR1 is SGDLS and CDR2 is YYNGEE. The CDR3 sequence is CASSVRDRGYSYNEQYF. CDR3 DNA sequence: TGTGCCAGCAGCGTACGGGACAGGGGTTACTCCTACAATGAGCAGTACTTC.

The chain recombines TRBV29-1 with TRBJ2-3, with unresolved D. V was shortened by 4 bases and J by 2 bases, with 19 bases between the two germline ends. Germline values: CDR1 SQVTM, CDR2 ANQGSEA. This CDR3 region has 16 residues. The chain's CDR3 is CSVGPNPSLPTDTQYF. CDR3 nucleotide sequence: TGCAGCGTTGGGCCAAACCCCAGCCTTCCCACAGATACGCAGTATTTT.

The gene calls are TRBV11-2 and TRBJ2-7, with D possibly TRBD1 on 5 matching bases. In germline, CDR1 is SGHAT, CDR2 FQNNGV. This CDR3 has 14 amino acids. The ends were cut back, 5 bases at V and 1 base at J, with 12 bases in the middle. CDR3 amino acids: CASSPAQGSYEQYF. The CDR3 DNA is TGTGCCAGCAGCCCAGCTCAGGGTTCCTACGAGCAGTACTTC.

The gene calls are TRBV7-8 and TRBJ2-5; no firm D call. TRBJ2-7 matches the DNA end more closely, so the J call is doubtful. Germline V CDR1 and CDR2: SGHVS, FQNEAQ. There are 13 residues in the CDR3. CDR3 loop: CASSGKHEYEQYF. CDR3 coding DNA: TGTGCCAGCAGCGGCAAACATGAGTACGAGCAGTACTTC.

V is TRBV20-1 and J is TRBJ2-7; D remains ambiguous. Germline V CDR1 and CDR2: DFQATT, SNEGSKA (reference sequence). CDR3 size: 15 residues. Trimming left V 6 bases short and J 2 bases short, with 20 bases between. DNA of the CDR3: TGCAGTGCCCTGATCCCAACCCTGGCCCCCTACGAGCAGTACTTC. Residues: CSALIPTLAPYEQYF.

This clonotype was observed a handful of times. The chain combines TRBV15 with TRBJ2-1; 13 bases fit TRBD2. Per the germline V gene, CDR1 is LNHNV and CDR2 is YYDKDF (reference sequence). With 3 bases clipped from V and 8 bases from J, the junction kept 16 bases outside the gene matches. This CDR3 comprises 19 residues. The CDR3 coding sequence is TGTGCCACCAGCAGCTCCACTAGCGGGGGGGCACATCCGCACGATGAGCAGTTCTTC. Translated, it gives CATSSSTSGGAHPHDEQFF.

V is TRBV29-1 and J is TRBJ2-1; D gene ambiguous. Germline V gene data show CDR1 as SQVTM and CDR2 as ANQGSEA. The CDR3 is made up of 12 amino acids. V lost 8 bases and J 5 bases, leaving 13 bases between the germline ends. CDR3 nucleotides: TGCAGCTCCAGACCCCCGCACAATGAGCAGTTCTTC. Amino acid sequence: CSSRPPHNEQFF.